This T cell receptor (beta chain) emerged from a study of blood T cell repertoires in COVID-19. Study details: Samples taken during acute and convalescent COVID-19 were collected in the United States, Italy and Spain.

The CDR3 extends over 16 amino acids. Deletions cut 0 bases from V and 1 base from J, with 12 bases between. The germline CDR1 and CDR2 sequences are KGHSH and LQKENI. Authors' data handling: From reference gene primer amplification, estimates of nucleated cell counts were derived. The assay was immunoSEQ multiplex PCR, and TCRdb's table has in-frame clones only and misses some. For V, J and clone size, that table is used; D and trimming come from the DNA. The sample lists about 250,000 clones, over 75% occurring once. Participants' reported clinical history set cohort assignment. Sequences were obtained from PBMCs or T cells enriched from blood (not recorded which). The V gene is TRBV18, the J gene TRBJ1-1; no firm D call. This clonotype was sampled from a man between 18 and 35 years old who had recovered from COVID-19. The CDR3, as DNA: TGTGCCAGCTCACCACCGACGAAGGGAGGGAACACTGAAGCTTTCTTT. Translation: CASSPPTKGGNTEAFF.